These T cell receptor beta chains were read from a single sample in a study of blood T cell repertoires in COVID-19. The data were produced by immunoSEQ multiplex PCR, yet TCRdb's version contains in-frame clones alone and is incomplete. The profile shows more than 300,000 clones, around 88% of them singletons. Sequencing input: peripheral blood. The receptors were sampled from a woman aged 25 to 39 with COVID-19, enrolled during active disease. Both conserved end residues are part of each CDR3. D genes are given only for firm matches. Where a row states a size, it is once, few, many or the class of an expanded clone; other rows omit it.

v_gene: TRBV18
abundance: -
j_gene: TRBJ2-5
d_gene: -
CDR3nt: TGTGCCAGCTCACCGCGGGTGGCAGGACAAGAGACCCAGTACTTC
CDR3aa: CASSPRVAGQETQYF

v_gene: TRBV11-3
abundance: -
j_gene: TRBJ2-5
d_gene: TRBD2
CDR3nt: TGTGCCAGCAGCCGACTAGCGGACCAAGAGACCCAGTACTTC
CDR3aa: CASSRLADQETQYF

v_gene: TRBV3-1/TRBV3-2
abundance: -
j_gene: TRBJ1-5
d_gene: -
CDR3nt: TGTGCCAGCAGCCGGCGGGGGAGGGATCAGCCCCAGCATTTT
CDR3aa: CASSRRGRDQPQHF

v_gene: TRBV3-1/TRBV3-2
abundance: -
j_gene: TRBJ2-5
d_gene: TRBD2
CDR3nt: TGTGCCAGCAGCCAGACTAGCGGGGGGTATCCTTTGGGCACCCAGTACTTC
CDR3aa: CASSQTSGGYPLGTQYF

v_gene: TRBV19
abundance: -
j_gene: TRBJ1-3
d_gene: TRBD1
CDR3nt: TGTGCCAGTAGTATAGGTGGGACAGGAGCCGGAAACACCATATATTTT
CDR3aa: CASSIGGTGAGNTIYF

v_gene: TRBV28
abundance: -
j_gene: TRBJ2-5
d_gene: TRBD2
CDR3nt: TGTGCCAGCAGTCCGCGACCGGGACTAGCTGGGCGAGAGACCCAGTACTTC
CDR3aa: CASSPRPGLAGRETQYF

v_gene: TRBV5-6
abundance: -
j_gene: TRBJ1-2
d_gene: TRBD1
CDR3nt: TGTGCCAGCAGCTCAACGGACCGGACAGGCAATTACCCCTATGGCTACACCTTC
CDR3aa: CASSSTDRTGNYPYGYTF

v_gene: TRBV5-1
abundance: -
j_gene: TRBJ1-1
d_gene: -
CDR3nt: TGCGCCAGCAGCGTCGACGGACAGCTCCAGGGGGCTTTCTTT
CDR3aa: CASSVDGQLQGAFF

v_gene: TRBV2
abundance: few
j_gene: TRBJ1-1
d_gene: TRBD1
CDR3nt: TGTGCCAGTCTAGACAGGGGGCTTGGGACTGAAGCTTTCTTT
CDR3aa: CASLDRGLGTEAFF

v_gene: TRBV7-9
abundance: few
j_gene: TRBJ1-1
d_gene: -
CDR3nt: TGTGCCAGCAGCCTTCGTCCGGACAGTATGAACACTGAAGCTTTCTTT
CDR3aa: CASSLRPDSMNTEAFF

v_gene: TRBV19
abundance: once
j_gene: TRBJ1-1
d_gene: TRBD1
CDR3nt: TGTGCCAGTAGTAGGCAGGGGGCGACGACCACTGAAGCTTTCTTT
CDR3aa: CASSRQGATTTEAFF

v_gene: TRBV3-1/TRBV3-2
abundance: -
j_gene: TRBJ2-1
d_gene: TRBD1
CDR3nt: TGTGCCAGCAGCCAACTACAGGGGGCAGATGAGCAGTTCTTC
CDR3aa: CASSQLQGADEQFF

v_gene: TRBV11-3
abundance: -
j_gene: TRBJ1-1
d_gene: -
CDR3nt: TGTGCCAGCAGCTACAACCAAGGGAGGGCGTCCGTAGCTGAAGCTTTCTTT
CDR3aa: CASSYNQGRASVAEAFF

v_gene: TRBV4-3
abundance: -
j_gene: TRBJ1-4
d_gene: -
CDR3nt: TGCGCCAGCAGCCCCCCGGGAGCCCTAGGGACTAATGAAAAACTGTTTTTT
CDR3aa: CASSPPGALGTNEKLFF

v_gene: TRBV18
abundance: -
j_gene: TRBJ1-2
d_gene: -
CDR3nt: TGTGCCAGCTCACCTGACGACAGCAGCTACACCTTC
CDR3aa: CASSPDDSSYTF

v_gene: TRBV6-1
abundance: once
j_gene: TRBJ2-1
d_gene: -
CDR3nt: TGTGCCAGCAGTGAATGGGCAGGGCAGTTCTTC
CDR3aa: CASSEWAGQFF

v_gene: TRBV4-3
abundance: -
j_gene: TRBJ2-3
d_gene: TRBD2
CDR3nt: TGCGCCAGCAGCCAAGATGTAGCGGGGTCCACAGATACGCAGTATTTT
CDR3aa: CASSQDVAGSTDTQYF

v_gene: TRBV6-6
abundance: -
j_gene: TRBJ1-4
d_gene: -
CDR3nt: TGTGCCAGCACCGATAGGGGCCTAACTAATGAAAAACTGTTTTTT
CDR3aa: CASTDRGLTNEKLFF

v_gene: TRBV2
abundance: -
j_gene: TRBJ2-3
d_gene: -
CDR3nt: TGTGCCAGCAGTGAGGTCGGGGGAACAACAGATACGCAGTATTTT
CDR3aa: CASSEVGGTTDTQYF

v_gene: TRBV7-9
abundance: -
j_gene: TRBJ1-1
d_gene: -
CDR3nt: TGTGCCAGCAGTCTCGAGGGAGCGAACACTGAAGCTTTCTTT
CDR3aa: CASSLEGANTEAFF

v_gene: TRBV7-3
abundance: -
j_gene: TRBJ2-2
d_gene: TRBD1
CDR3nt: TGTGCCAGCAGCTTAGCGTCCGGGACAGCGGCAACCGGGGAGCTGTTTTTT
CDR3aa: CASSLASGTAATGELFF

v_gene: TRBV7-9
abundance: -
j_gene: TRBJ1-2
d_gene: -
CDR3nt: TGTGCCAGCAGCCCCCACGGGCAGGGGAACTATGGCTACACCTTC
CDR3aa: CASSPHGQGNYGYTF

v_gene: TRBV27
abundance: -
j_gene: TRBJ2-6
d_gene: -
CDR3nt: TGTGCCAGCAGTGCCTCAGGGTATCATGCCTCTGGGGCCAACGTCCTGACTTTC
CDR3aa: CASSASGYHASGANVLTF

v_gene: TRBV28
abundance: once
j_gene: TRBJ2-4
d_gene: TRBD2
CDR3nt: TGTGCCAGCAGTCCCCGACTAGCGATAGCCAAAAACATTCAGTACTTC
CDR3aa: CASSPRLAIAKNIQYF

v_gene: TRBV7-2
abundance: -
j_gene: TRBJ1-6
d_gene: -
CDR3nt: TGTGCCAGCAGCCTACTGCGGTCCAATTCACCCCTCCACTTT
CDR3aa: CASSLLRSNSPLHF

v_gene: TRBV6-2/TRBV6-3
abundance: -
j_gene: TRBJ1-1
d_gene: -
CDR3nt: TGTGCCAGCAGTTACTCCCCCGGGAGGTCACGCCAACTGAGCACTGAAGCTTTCTTT
CDR3aa: CASSYSPGRSRQLSTEAFF

v_gene: TRBV9
abundance: -
j_gene: TRBJ2-3
d_gene: TRBD2
CDR3nt: TGTGCCAGCAGCGCCGGACTAGCGGGCACAGATACGCAGTATTTT
CDR3aa: CASSAGLAGTDTQYF

v_gene: TRBV5-4
abundance: -
j_gene: TRBJ2-3
d_gene: TRBD1
CDR3nt: TGTGCCAGCAGCTTGGGGGACAGGTCCCCAGATACGCAGTATTTT
CDR3aa: CASSLGDRSPDTQYF

v_gene: TRBV5-1
abundance: -
j_gene: TRBJ1-4
d_gene: -
CDR3nt: TGCGCCAGCAGCTTGGACAGGGCAAATGAAAAACTGTTTTTT
CDR3aa: CASSLDRANEKLFF

v_gene: TRBV3-1/TRBV3-2
abundance: -
j_gene: TRBJ2-3
d_gene: TRBD2
CDR3nt: TGTGCCAGCAGCTCAAGCGGGGCGGCTACTATCACAGATACGCAGTATTTT
CDR3aa: CASSSSGAATITDTQYF

v_gene: TRBV5-6
abundance: -
j_gene: TRBJ1-2
d_gene: TRBD1
CDR3nt: TGTGCCAGCAGCTTCCCCTGGGACAGGGGCAACTATGGCTACACCTTC
CDR3aa: CASSFPWDRGNYGYTF

v_gene: TRBV5-6
abundance: -
j_gene: TRBJ2-3
d_gene: TRBD1
CDR3nt: TGTGCCAGCGGGGACAGGGCGGATACGCAGTATTTT
CDR3aa: CASGDRADTQYF

v_gene: TRBV27
abundance: few
j_gene: TRBJ1-2
d_gene: -
CDR3nt: TGTGCCAGCAGTTTTCGACAAAACTATGGCTACACCTTC
CDR3aa: CASSFRQNYGYTF

v_gene: TRBV7-9
abundance: few
j_gene: TRBJ1-6
d_gene: TRBD1
CDR3nt: TGTGCCAGCAGCTCGACAGGGTGGAATTCACCCCTCCACTTT
CDR3aa: CASSSTGWNSPLHF

v_gene: TRBV4-1
abundance: -
j_gene: TRBJ1-1
d_gene: -
CDR3nt: TGCGCCAGCAGCCTCTGGTATGGCAGGCCCTCGAACACTGAAGCTTTCTTT
CDR3aa: CASSLWYGRPSNTEAFF

v_gene: TRBV24-1
abundance: once
j_gene: TRBJ1-2
d_gene: -
CDR3nt: TGTGCCACCAGTGACCAGACTGGCTATGGCTACACCTTC
CDR3aa: CATSDQTGYGYTF

v_gene: TRBV6-2/TRBV6-3
abundance: once
j_gene: TRBJ2-2
d_gene: -
CDR3nt: TGTGCCAGCAGCCGACAGGTTAACACCGGGGAGCTGTTTTTT
CDR3aa: CASSRQVNTGELFF

v_gene: TRBV3-1/TRBV3-2
abundance: -
j_gene: TRBJ2-5
d_gene: -
CDR3nt: TGTGCCAGCAGCCAAGGGCGGCAGACCCAGTACTTC
CDR3aa: CASSQGRQTQYF

v_gene: TRBV3-1/TRBV3-2
abundance: -
j_gene: TRBJ2-2
d_gene: TRBD1
CDR3nt: TGTGCCAGCAGCCACCTGCAGGGGGAGAACACCGGGGAGCTGTTTTTT
CDR3aa: CASSHLQGENTGELFF

v_gene: TRBV18
abundance: -
j_gene: TRBJ1-3
d_gene: -
CDR3nt: TGTGCCAGCTCAGACAGAAACGGACGGACGAGGAACACCATATATTTT
CDR3aa: CASSDRNGRTRNTIYF

v_gene: TRBV4-2
abundance: -
j_gene: TRBJ2-7
d_gene: -
CDR3nt: TGTGCCAGCAGCCAAGAACGTCCCGGGCAGGGGGGCGACGAGCAGTACTTC
CDR3aa: CASSQERPGQGGDEQYF

v_gene: TRBV11-2
abundance: -
j_gene: TRBJ1-1
d_gene: TRBD1
CDR3nt: TGTGCCAGCAGCTTGACAGGGCCGAACACTGAAGCTTTCTTT
CDR3aa: CASSLTGPNTEAFF

v_gene: TRBV19
abundance: many
j_gene: TRBJ1-1
d_gene: -
CDR3nt: TGTGCCAGTAGTATAGATCGGACAGCTAACACTGAAGCTTTCTTT
CDR3aa: CASSIDRTANTEAFF

v_gene: TRBV19
abundance: -
j_gene: TRBJ1-5
d_gene: TRBD1
CDR3nt: TGTGCCAGTAGTATCTCAGGGGGGAATCAGCCCCAGCATTTT
CDR3aa: CASSISGGNQPQHF

v_gene: TRBV7-9
abundance: -
j_gene: TRBJ1-1
d_gene: -
CDR3nt: TGTGCCACCGAACGTGAGGTGGAAGCTTTCTTT
CDR3aa: CATEREVEAFF

v_gene: TRBV7-8
abundance: -
j_gene: TRBJ2-7
d_gene: TRBD1
CDR3nt: TGTGCCAGCAGCCCGGGACAGGTCTACGAGCAGTACTTC
CDR3aa: CASSPGQVYEQYF

v_gene: TRBV7-3
abundance: -
j_gene: TRBJ2-2
d_gene: TRBD2
CDR3nt: TGTGCCAGCAGCGGCGGACTAGCGGCGAACACCGGGGAGCTGTTTTTT
CDR3aa: CASSGGLAANTGELFF

v_gene: TRBV7-6
abundance: -
j_gene: TRBJ2-2
d_gene: -
CDR3nt: TGTGCCAGCAGCTCGGGTCGTGGCACCGGGGAGCTGTTTTTT
CDR3aa: CASSSGRGTGELFF